This T cell receptor beta chain was documented in a study of T cells after posttransplantation cyclophosphamide. Points from the study as a whole: Later post-transplant blood repertoires were often dominated by donor CD8+ memory clones. Tissue-infiltrating T cells from skin or gut overlapped little with blood T cells.

Turning to this clone: Its cognate antigen is unknown.

Some clones are missing from TCRdb's copy, which holds only in-frame ones; the method was immunoSEQ multiplex PCR. The sample holds tens of thousands of clones, approximately 98% seen once. Cells defined as naive were viable CD3+CD4+ or CD3+CD8+ and CCR7+CD45RA+CD45RO-CD95-CD27+CD28+. This sequence was found in a man between 45 and 60 years old in good health, CMV-negative, and a related stem cell transplant donor. The sample comprised naive CD4+ T cells sorted from PBMCs.

The CDR3 DNA is TGTGCCAGCAGCCGCGAAAGCAATCAGCCCCAGCATTTT. Encoded protein: CASSRESNQPQHF. The rearrangement joins TRBV7-9 to TRBJ1-5; the D is unclear. Germline V CDR1 and CDR2: SEHNR, FQNEAQ (reference sequence). The CDR3 has 13 residues. Trimming took off 5 bases at V and 1 base at J, with 6 bases between the two ends.